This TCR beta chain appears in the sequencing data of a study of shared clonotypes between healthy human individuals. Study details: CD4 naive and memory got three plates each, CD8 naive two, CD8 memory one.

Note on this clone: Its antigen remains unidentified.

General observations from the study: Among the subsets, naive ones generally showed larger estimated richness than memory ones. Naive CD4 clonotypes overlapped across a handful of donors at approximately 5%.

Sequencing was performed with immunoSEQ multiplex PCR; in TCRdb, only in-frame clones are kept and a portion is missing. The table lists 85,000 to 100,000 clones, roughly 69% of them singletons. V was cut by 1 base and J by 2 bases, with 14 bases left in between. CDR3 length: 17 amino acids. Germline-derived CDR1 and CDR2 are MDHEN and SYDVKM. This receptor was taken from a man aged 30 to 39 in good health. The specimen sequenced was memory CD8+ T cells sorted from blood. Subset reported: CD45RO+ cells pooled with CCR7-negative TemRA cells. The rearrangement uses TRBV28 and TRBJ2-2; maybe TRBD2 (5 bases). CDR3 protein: CASSLSLREDNTGELFF. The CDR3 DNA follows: TGTGCCAGCAGTTTATCTCTACGGGAAGATAACACCGGGGAGCTGTTTTTT.